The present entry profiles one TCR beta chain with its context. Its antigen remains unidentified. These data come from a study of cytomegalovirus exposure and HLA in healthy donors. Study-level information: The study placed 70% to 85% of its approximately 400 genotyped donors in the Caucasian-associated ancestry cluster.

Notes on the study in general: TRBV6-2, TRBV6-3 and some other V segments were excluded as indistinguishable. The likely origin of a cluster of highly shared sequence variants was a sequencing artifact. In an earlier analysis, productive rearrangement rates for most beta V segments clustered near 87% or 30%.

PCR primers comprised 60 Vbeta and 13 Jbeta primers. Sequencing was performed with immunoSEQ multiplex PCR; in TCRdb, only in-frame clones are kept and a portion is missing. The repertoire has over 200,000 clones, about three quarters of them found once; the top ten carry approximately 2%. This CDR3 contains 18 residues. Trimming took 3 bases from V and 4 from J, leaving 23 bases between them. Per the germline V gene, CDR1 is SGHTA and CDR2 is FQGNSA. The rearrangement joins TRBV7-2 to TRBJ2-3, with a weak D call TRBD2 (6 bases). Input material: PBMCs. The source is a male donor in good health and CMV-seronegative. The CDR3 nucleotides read TGTGCCAGCAGCTTCTTTTACAGATGGGGGGAGCCGGCAGATACGCAGTATTTT. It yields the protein CASSFFYRWGEPADTQYF.